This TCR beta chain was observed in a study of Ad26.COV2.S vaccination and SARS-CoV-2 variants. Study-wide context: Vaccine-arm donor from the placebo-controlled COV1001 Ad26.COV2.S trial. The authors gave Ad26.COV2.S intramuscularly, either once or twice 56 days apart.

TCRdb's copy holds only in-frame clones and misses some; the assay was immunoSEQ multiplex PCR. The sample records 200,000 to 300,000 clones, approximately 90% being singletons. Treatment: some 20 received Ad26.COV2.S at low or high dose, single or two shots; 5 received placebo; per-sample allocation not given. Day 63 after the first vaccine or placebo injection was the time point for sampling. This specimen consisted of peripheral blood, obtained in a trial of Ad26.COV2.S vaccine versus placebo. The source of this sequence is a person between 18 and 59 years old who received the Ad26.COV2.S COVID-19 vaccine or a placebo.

The CDR3 DNA reads as TGTGCAAGTCGCCCCCCTCGGTCGGGACAGGGGAACACCGGGGAGCTGTTTTTT. It codes for CASRPPRSGQGNTGELFF. V and J are TRBV12-2 and TRBJ2-2; TRBD1 was called by the table and not checked on the DNA. TRBV12-2 is labeled a pseudogene. There are 18 residues in the CDR3.